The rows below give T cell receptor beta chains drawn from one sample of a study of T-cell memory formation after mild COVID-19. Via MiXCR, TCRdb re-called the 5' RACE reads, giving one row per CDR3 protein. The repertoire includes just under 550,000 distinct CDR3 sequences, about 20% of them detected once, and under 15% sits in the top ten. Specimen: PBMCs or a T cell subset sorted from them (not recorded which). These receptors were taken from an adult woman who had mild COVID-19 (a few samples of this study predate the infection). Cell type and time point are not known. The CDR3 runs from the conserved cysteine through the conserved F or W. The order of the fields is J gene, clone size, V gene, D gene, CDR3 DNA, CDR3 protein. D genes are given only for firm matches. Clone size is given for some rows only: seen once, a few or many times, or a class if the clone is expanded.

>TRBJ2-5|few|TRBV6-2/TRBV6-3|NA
TGTGCCAGCAGTAGGAGAGGGGGAGTCGACCAAGAGACCCAGTACTTC
CASSRRGGVDQETQYF
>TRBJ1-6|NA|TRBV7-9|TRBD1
TGTGCCACGCCCCTCCATTCCGGGACAGATAATTCACCCCTCCACTTT
CATPLHSGTDNSPLHF
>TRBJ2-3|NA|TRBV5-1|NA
TGCGCCAGCAGCAGTGGGGGGTCTCCAGATACGCAGTATTTT
CASSSGGSPDTQYF
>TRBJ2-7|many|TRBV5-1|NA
TGCGCCAGCAGCTTGGAGGACCCGACCTACGAGCAGTACTTC
CASSLEDPTYEQYF
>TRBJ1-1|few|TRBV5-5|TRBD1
TGTGCCAGCAGCACGGATTGGAGGACAGGGGACAATGAAGCTTTCTTT
CASSTDWRTGDNEAFF
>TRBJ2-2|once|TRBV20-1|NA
TGCAGTGCTAGGGGTGGGGCGGCGAACACCGGGGAGCTGTTTTTT
CSARGGAANTGELFF
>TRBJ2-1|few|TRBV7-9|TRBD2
TGTGCCAGCAGCGATCCCGGGACTAGCGGGGGGACCACTTACAATGAGCAGTTCTTC
CASSDPGTSGGTTYNEQFF
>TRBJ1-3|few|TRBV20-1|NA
TGCAGTGCTAGAGATCCGGAAAACACCATATATTTT
CSARDPENTIYF
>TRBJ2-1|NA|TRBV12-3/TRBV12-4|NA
TGTGCCAGCAGTCGGGACATTTCCTACAATGAGCAGTTCTTC
CASSRDISYNEQFF
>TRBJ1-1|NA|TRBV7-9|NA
TGTGCCAGCACCCCTACCGTGGAGGCTGAAGCTTTCTTT
CASTPTVEAEAFF
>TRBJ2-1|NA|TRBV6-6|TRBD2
TGTGCCAGCAGTTCGCAACTAGCGGGAGGGGCCTACAATGAGCAGTTCTTC
CASSSQLAGGAYNEQFF
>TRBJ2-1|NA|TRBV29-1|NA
TGCAGCGTCTGGACAGCGCTCTACAATGAGCAGTTCTTC
CSVWTALYNEQFF
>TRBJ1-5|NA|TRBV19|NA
TGTGCCAGTGGTCCTTTTGTTGGCAATCAGCCCCAGCATTTT
CASGPFVGNQPQHF
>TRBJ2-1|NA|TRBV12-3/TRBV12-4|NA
TGTGCCAGCAGTTTATGGGCAGGATCCACATACAATGAGCAGTTCTTC
CASSLWAGSTYNEQFF
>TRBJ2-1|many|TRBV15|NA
TGTGCCACCAGCAGATCCGTCAATGAGCAGTTCTTC
CATSRSVNEQFF
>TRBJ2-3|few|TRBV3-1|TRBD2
TGTGCCAGCAGCCAAGCGCAAGCGGGGGGGCGGAATACGCAGTATTTT
CASSQAQAGGRNTQYF
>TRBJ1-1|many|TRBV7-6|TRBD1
TGTGCCAGCAGCTTAGCAGGTTTCGACAGGGGTAGGGACACTGAAGCTTTCTTT
CASSLAGFDRGRDTEAFF
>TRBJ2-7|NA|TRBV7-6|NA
TGTGCCAGCAGCTTGCGTCACGAGCAGTACTTC
CASSLRHEQYF
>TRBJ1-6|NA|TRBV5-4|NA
TGTGCCAGCAGCTTGGACCGGGTACGGTCTAATTCACCCCTCCACTTT
CASSLDRVRSNSPLHF
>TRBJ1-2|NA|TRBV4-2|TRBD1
TGTGCCAGCAGCCCGGGACAGGGGGGATCGTATGGCTACACCTTC
CASSPGQGGSYGYTF
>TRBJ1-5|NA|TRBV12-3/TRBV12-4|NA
TGTGCCAGCAGTTATAAGGGGGGCAATCAGCCCCAGCATTTT
CASSYKGGNQPQHF
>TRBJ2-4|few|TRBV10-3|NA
TGTGCCATCAGTGAGGTCGCCAAAAACATTCAGTACTTC
CAISEVAKNIQYF
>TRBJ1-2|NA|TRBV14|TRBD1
TGTGCCAGCAGCCAAGACAGGGGGGGGAACTATGGCTACACCTTC
CASSQDRGGNYGYTF
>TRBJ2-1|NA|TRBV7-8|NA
TGTGCCAGCAGCTTAGATCGTCTGACGGAAAGCCGATACAATGAGCAGTTCTTC
CASSLDRLTESRYNEQFF
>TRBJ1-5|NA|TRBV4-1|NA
TGCGCCAGCAGCCAAGTGGCACGTTATCAGCCCCAGCATTTT
CASSQVARYQPQHF
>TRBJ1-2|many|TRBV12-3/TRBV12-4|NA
TGTGCCAGCAGTCCTACACTTAACTATGGCTACACCTTC
CASSPTLNYGYTF
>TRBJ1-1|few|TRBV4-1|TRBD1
TGCGCCAGCAGCCCCCCTACAGGGGCTGAAGCTTTCTTT
CASSPPTGAEAFF
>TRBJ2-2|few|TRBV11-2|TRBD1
TGTGCCAGCAGAACGGGACAGGGGTTCGGGGAGCTGTTTTTT
CASRTGQGFGELFF
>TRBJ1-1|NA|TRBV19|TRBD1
TGTGCCAGCCAGACAGGGGTGAACACTGAAGCTTTCTTT
CASQTGVNTEAFF
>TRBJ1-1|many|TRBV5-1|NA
TGCGCCAGCAGCTGGGAGGGAACTGAAGCTTTCTTT
CASSWEGTEAFF
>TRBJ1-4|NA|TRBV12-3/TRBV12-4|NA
TGTGCCAGCCTTCTGCGGGGGCCCAATGAAAAACTGTTTTTT
CASLLRGPNEKLFF
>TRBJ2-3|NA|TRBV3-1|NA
TGTGCCAGCGCTTCCGTTTGGGGTCGGGGTTCGGATACGCAGTATTTT
CASASVWGRGSDTQYF
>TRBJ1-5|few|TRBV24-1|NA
TGTGCCACCAGTGATCCTACCCCAGGGAAGGAACGGCAGCCCCAGCATTTT
CATSDPTPGKERQPQHF
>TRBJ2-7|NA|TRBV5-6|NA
TGTGCCAGCAGCTCGCCGGGTAGGACAGCGCCACCCTACGAGCAGTACTTC
CASSSPGRTAPPYEQYF
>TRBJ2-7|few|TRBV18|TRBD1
TGTGCCAGCTCCGGGACAGGTAACCCCTACGAGCAGTACTTC
CASSGTGNPYEQYF
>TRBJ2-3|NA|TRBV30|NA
TGTGCCTTGGACTTAAGCACAGATACGCAGTATTTT
CALDLSTDTQYF
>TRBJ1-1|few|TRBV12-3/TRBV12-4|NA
TGTGCCAGCAGTTCTGTGGGGGAGAGGGCTTTCTTT
CASSSVGERAFF
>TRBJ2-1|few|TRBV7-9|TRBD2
TGTGCCAGCAGCTTACCCCTAGCGGGACGCAGAGGCTCCTACAATGAGCAGTTCTTC
CASSLPLAGRRGSYNEQFF
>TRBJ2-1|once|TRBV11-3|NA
TGTGCCAGCAGGTTCGGGGGTTCTTTGGGTGATGAGCAGTTCTTC
CASRFGGSLGDEQFF
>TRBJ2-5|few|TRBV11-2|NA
TGTGCCAGCAGTCGACCAGCCCAGACTATTGGCGAAGGGGAGACCCAGTACTTC
CASSRPAQTIGEGETQYF
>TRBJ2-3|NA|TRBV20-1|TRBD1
TGCAGTGTTTCGAGGACAGGGGTGGCAGATACGCAGTATTTT
CSVSRTGVADTQYF
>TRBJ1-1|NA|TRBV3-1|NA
TGTGCCAGCAGCCAAGCTTGGACAGTAAACACTGAAGCTTTCTTT
CASSQAWTVNTEAFF
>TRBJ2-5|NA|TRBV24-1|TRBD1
TGTGCCACCAGTGATAGGGACAGGCAAGAGACCCAGTACTTC
CATSDRDRQETQYF
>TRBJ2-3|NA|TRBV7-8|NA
TGTGCCAGCAGCGTTATACGGAGTTTCGCTACGCAGTATTTT
CASSVIRSFATQYF
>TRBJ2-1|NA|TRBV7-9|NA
TGTGCCAGCAGCTCAGCTCTAGCATCCGTGCAATTCTTC
CASSSALASVQFF